These 25 T cell receptor beta chains were sequenced from one sample in a study of CD8+ T cells in alopecia areata (dated by TCRdb to 2017 to 2018). Preparation of the library involved the immunoSEQ multiplex PCR assay. For TCR sequencing, RNA was extracted from every sample and reverse transcribed into cDNA to serve as template. The table was pulled from immuneACCESS by TCRdb, which kept in-frame rearrangements only. Such tables lose some clones; where checked, under half of the loss comes from unresolved V genes, and the rest has no known cause. This sample has some 170,000 clones in its table, and less than 75% of those were observed once. Approximately 16% of the sample is in the top ten clones. This specimen's treatment or condition label, per the study, means: oral pan-JAK inhibitor, 5-10 mg twice daily. The sequencing here drew on CD4+ T cells sorted from blood, taken at approximately week 60, from a patient treated with tofacitinib. The source of these receptors is a human donor with alopecia areata.

This rearrangement joins TRBV4-1 to TRBJ2-2; no definite D call. Trimming shortened V by 2 bases and J by 0 bases, and 4 bases separated the two germline ends. Looked up from germline, CDR1 is MGHRA and CDR2 is YSYEKL. The CDR3 sequence is 14 residues long. The CDR3: CASSQTTNTGELFF. CDR3 DNA: TGCGCCAGCAGCCAAACAACGAACACCGGGGAGCTGTTTTTT.

This clone was picked up many times. This chain joins TRBV7-9 and TRBJ2-7; the D gene is possibly TRBD1 (6 bases). From germline, CDR1 is SEHNR and CDR2 FQNEAQ (reference sequence). Trimming stripped 5 bases from V and 6 bases from J, with 20 bases between. CDR3 length: 15 amino acids. This chain's CDR3 is CASSPATVAGAEQYF. Written as DNA, the CDR3 is TGTGCCAGCAGCCCAGCTACGGTTGCAGGGGCCGAGCAGTACTTC.

Turning to this clone: This sample includes further DNA sequences coding for the same CDR3. This chain joins TRBV4-1 and TRBJ2-5; D not certain. Germline lookup yields CDR1 MGHRA and CDR2 YSYEKL. The V gene lost 1 base and the J gene lost 5 bases, with 8 bases spanning the gap. This CDR3 spans 13 amino acids. In DNA, the CDR3 is TGCGCCAGCAGCCAAGGTGTACGGGAGACCCAGTACTTC. As protein: CASSQGVRETQYF.

The genes are TRBV23-1 and TRBJ1-4; perhaps TRBD1 as D (5 bases). TRBV23-1 is filed as an ORF, its function uncertain. This CDR3 region has 17 residues. Trimming removed 3 bases at V and 5 bases at J, with 19 bases between. The CDR3 DNA follows: TGCGCCAGCAGTCACCCAGAAAAGGGACTGATGAATGAAAAACTGTTTTTT. Its protein product is CASSHPEKGLMNEKLFF.

This clone was seen more than once but under ten times. The chain is built from TRBV2 and TRBJ2-1; no reliable D call. The V gene's germline CDR1 is SNHLY and CDR2 FYNNEI. This CDR3 is built from 14 residues. Trimming took 5 bases from V and 5 from J, leaving 13 bases between them. For the CDR3, the DNA is TGTGCCAGCAGTCGCCCTGGTGGGAACAATGAGCAGTTCTTC. Its translation: CASSRPGGNNEQFF.

This clone has a single count. The chain recombines TRBV7-2 with TRBJ1-2; no clear D gene. With 5 bases removed from V and 4 bases from J, the gap between germline ends came to 14 bases. Germline assignment: CDR1 SGHTA and CDR2 FQGNSA. The CDR3 extends over 14 amino acids. This CDR3 reads CASSPGLEGYGYTF. CDR3 in DNA: TGTGCCAGCAGCCCGGGCCTGGAGGGCTATGGCTACACCTTC.

V usage is TRBV27 and J usage is TRBJ1-2; no firm D call. Trimming stripped 4 bases from V and 3 bases from J, with 9 bases between. Germline lookup yields CDR1 MNHEY and CDR2 SMNVEV (reference sequence). The CDR3 consists of 13 residues. DNA for the CDR3: TGTGCCAGCAGTTCGGTCAGACACTATGGCTACACCTTC. Its protein product is CASSSVRHYGYTF.

Only a few counts were recorded for this clone. The rearrangement joins TRBV6-5 to TRBJ2-7; 9 bases are a match to TRBD2. The CDR3 covers 15 residues. Germline-derived CDR1 and CDR2 are MNHEY and SVGAGI. V was pared by 6 bases and J by 4 bases, with 10 bases of the junction left unmatched. CDR3 sequence reads: CASSLVGGGAYEQYF. DNA for the CDR3: TGTGCCAGCAGCCTCGTGGGCGGGGGGGCATACGAGCAGTACTTC.

The chain uses TRBV5-1 and TRBJ1-6; possibly TRBD1 for D (6 bases). With 4 bases removed from V and 7 bases from J, the gap between germline ends came to 18 bases. This CDR3 region has 16 residues. CDR1 is SGHRS and CDR2 is YFSETQ in the germline V gene. CDR3 amino acids: CASSPGGQGRNSPLHF. For the CDR3, the DNA is TGCGCCAGCAGCCCTGGGGGCCAGGGAAGGAATTCACCCCTCCACTTT.

The gene calls are TRBV6-5 and TRBJ2-5, with D unclear. Germline-derived CDR1 and CDR2 are MNHEY and SVGAGI. V was shortened by 6 bases and J by 2 bases, with 13 bases between the two germline ends. CDR3 length equals 14 residues. The CDR3 sequence is CASSPPAPQETQYF. Written as DNA, the CDR3 is TGTGCCAGCAGCCCTCCAGCACCACAAGAGACCCAGTACTTC.

This clone was seen only a few times. V and J are TRBV7-9 and TRBJ1-5; no reliable D call. Looked up from germline, CDR1 is SEHNR and CDR2 is FQNEAQ (reference sequence). The CDR3 contains 16 residues. V was cut by 1 base and J by 2 bases, with 12 bases left in between. This chain's CDR3 is CASSLGVGYGNQPQHF. DNA of the CDR3: TGTGCCAGCAGCTTAGGTGTGGGCTATGGCAATCAGCCCCAGCATTTT.

A few counts support this clone. J is TRBJ2-4 and V is TRBV15; 8 bases match TRBD2. V trimming: 0 bases; J trimming: 0 bases; junction bases outside the gene matches: 7. The CDR3 totals 18 residues. Germline values: CDR1 LNHNV, CDR2 YYDKDF (reference sequence). CDR3 sequence (DNA): TGTGCCACCAGCAGAGAAGCGGGGGCGATACTAGCCAAAAACATTCAGTACTTC. Protein: CATSREAGAILAKNIQYF.

This clone has only a few counts. The chain couples TRBV29-1 to TRBJ2-7; D perhaps matches TRBD1 (6 bases). Germline V CDR1 and CDR2: SQVTM, ANQGSEA. CDR3 length equals 11 residues. Trimming removed 6 bases from V and 5 bases from J, with 11 bases in between. DNA of the CDR3: TGCAGCGTGAATGGGGGCAACGAGCAGTACTTC. Translation: CSVNGGNEQYF.

The chain combines TRBV7-9 with TRBJ1-2; TRBD1 agrees at 9 bases. V lost 1 base and J lost 2; bases outside the gene matches: 5. The CDR3 length is 16 residues. Germline CDR1 reads SEHNR; CDR2 reads FQNEAQ (reference sequence). CDR3 residues: CASSLVPGTGNYGYTF. CDR3 DNA sequence: TGTGCCAGCAGCTTAGTCCCCGGGACAGGGAACTATGGCTACACCTTC.

The rearrangement joins TRBV11-2 to TRBJ2-3; D tentatively fits TRBD1 or TRBD2 (6 bases each). The CDR3 length is 15 residues. From germline, CDR1 is SGHAT and CDR2 FQNNGV. V lost 2 bases, J lost 3 bases, and 12 bases lay in between. CDR3 DNA: TGTGCCAGCAGCTTATCCGGGGGCGATACAGATACGCAGTATTTT. It specifies CASSLSGGDTDTQYF.

This clone was observed a handful of times. This chain uses TRBV6-6 with TRBJ1-4; D is uncertain. Trimming stripped 6 bases from V and 0 bases from J, with 5 bases between. There are 13 residues in the CDR3. Per germline, CDR1 MNHNY and CDR2 SVGAGI (reference sequence). The chain's CDR3 is CASSRTTNEKLFF. Written as DNA, the CDR3 is TGTGCCAGCAGCAGGACAACTAATGAAAAACTGTTTTTT.

V is TRBV27 and J is TRBJ1-6; maybe TRBD1 (6 bases). The V and J ends lost 4 bases and 9 bases respectively, with 10 bases between them. There are 13 residues in the CDR3. Per the germline V gene, CDR1 is MNHEY and CDR2 is SMNVEV (reference sequence). CDR3 in DNA: TGTGCCAGCAGTTCCAGGGGCTTTTCACCCCTCCACTTT. This gives the protein CASSSRGFSPLHF.

The rearrangement links TRBV29-1 to TRBJ2-2, with TRBD1 matching over 7 bases. The CDR3 consists of 14 residues. V lost 7 bases and J lost 2; bases outside the gene matches: 7. Germline CDR1 and CDR2: SQVTM and ANQGSEA. The DNA of the CDR3 is TGCAGCGCCCTTGGGACAGACAACACCGGGGAGCTGTTTTTT. Its protein is CSALGTDNTGELFF.

This clone was found once. The J gene is TRBJ2-7, the V gene TRBV5-6, with TRBD1 identical over 7 bases. The CDR3 is made up of 12 amino acids. Per germline, CDR1 SGHDT and CDR2 YYEEEE. The V gene end was trimmed by 4 bases and the J gene end by 4 bases; junction bases not matched to a gene: 2. The CDR3 sequence: CASSQQGYEQYF. For the CDR3, the DNA is TGTGCCAGCAGCCAACAGGGGTACGAGCAGTACTTC.

The chain uses TRBV29-1 and TRBJ2-5; no definite D call. CDR3 length: 14 amino acids. Germline CDR1 and CDR2: SQVTM and ANQGSEA. V lost 1 base and J 2 bases, leaving 11 bases between the germline ends. The CDR3 sequence: CSVEGVEFQETQYF. CDR3 bases: TGCAGCGTTGAAGGAGTGGAATTTCAAGAGACCCAGTACTTC.

This chain connects TRBV30 to TRBJ2-7; 9 bases are shared with TRBD1. The CDR3 covers 14 residues. Per germline, CDR1 GTSNPN and CDR2 SVGIG (reference sequence). V dropped 7 bases and J dropped 6; count of bases not matched to a gene: 13. The CDR3 DNA sequence: TGTGCCTACAAATTCGGGACAGGGCGGCTCGAGCAGTACTTC. Translated: CAYKFGTGRLEQYF.

A single count supports this clone. The chain links TRBV14 to TRBJ2-5, with D possibly TRBD1 on 6 matching bases. Germline V CDR1 and CDR2: SGHDN, FVKESK. The CDR3 loop spans 14 amino acids. The V and J ends lost 3 bases and 5 bases respectively, with 13 bases between them. The CDR3 reads CASSHQGMRETQYF. As DNA, the CDR3 is TGTGCCAGCAGCCATCAGGGGATGCGGGAGACCCAGTACTTC.

This clone was counted only a few times. The V and J genes are TRBV15 and TRBJ2-5, with 7 bases fitting TRBD2. The CDR3 loop spans 13 amino acids. With 4 bases clipped from V and 7 bases from J, the junction kept 6 bases outside the gene matches. Germline CDR1 LNHNV, CDR2 YYDKDF (reference sequence). The CDR3 protein is CATSIAREVTQYF. The CDR3 DNA follows: TGTGCCACCAGCATTGCACGGGAGGTGACCCAGTACTTC. Filled out from reference TRBV15 and TRBJ2-5, the complete variable domain reads DAMVIQNPRYQVTQFGKPVTLSCSQTLNHNVMYWYQQKSSQAPKLLFHYYDKDFNNEADTPDNFQSRRPNTSFCFLDIRSPGLGDTAMYLCATSIAREVTQYFGPGTRLLVL.

The genes are TRBV30 and TRBJ2-1; 9 positions match TRBD2. The CDR3 is 13 amino acids. Germline V gene lookup returns CDR1 GTSNPN and CDR2 SVGIG (reference sequence). Unmatched junction bases numbered 5, after V lost 5 bases and J lost 6 bases. Written as DNA, the CDR3 is TGTGCCTGGTTTAGCGGGGGTGCCAATGAGCAGTTCTTC. This encodes CAWFSGGANEQFF.

This clone turned up a few times. This rearrangement joins TRBV5-1 to TRBJ1-3; the D is unclear. CDR3 length equals 12 residues. From germline, CDR1 is SGHRS and CDR2 YFSETQ. The germline V and J ends were trimmed by 0 bases and 4 bases, with 2 bases remaining between them. This chain's CDR3 is CASSLDGNTIYF. For the CDR3, the DNA is TGCGCCAGCAGCTTGGACGGAAACACCATATATTTT.